This entry concerns a single TCR beta chain. Its cognate antigen is unknown. The data were obtained in a study of cytotoxic CD8 clonotypes in ibrutinib-treated CLL. About the research overall: Recorded responses included about 25 partial and 2 complete; following median about 70 months, approximately 14 stayed remitted and 12 progressed. The study, taken as a whole, reports: Against age-matched healthy donors, baseline clonality ran higher and tracked circulating CD8+ T-cell counts. Among the clonotypes, public ones were uncommon and contracted or held stable on treatment.

This table comes from immunoSEQ multiplex PCR, and its TCRdb copy is limited to in-frame clones, with some not included. The repertoire holds fewer than 150,000 clones, with less than 90% as singletons. The source is a human donor with chronic lymphocytic leukemia. This specimen consisted of PBMCs, obtained after 24 months of ibrutinib treatment.

The CDR3 nucleotides read TGTGCTAGTGGTTTGGTAAACAGGGAGGAGACCCAGTACTTC. Encoded protein: CASGLVNREETQYF. The genes are TRBV12-5 and TRBJ2-5; possibly TRBD1 for D (6 bases). The CDR3 covers 14 residues. Trimming cost V 0 bases and J 5 bases, with 10 bases left between them. Germline V gives CDR1 LGHNT, CDR2 FRNRAP. The full variable domain, rest sourced from reference TRBV12-5 and TRBJ2-5, is DARVTQTPRHKVTEMGQEVTMRCQPILGHNTVFWYRQTMMQGLELLAYFRNRAPLDDSGMPKDRFSAEMPDATLATLKIQPSEPRDSAVYFCASGLVNREETQYFGPGTRLLVL.